The 9 T cell receptor beta chains reported below all come from one sample, sequenced in a study of blood T cell repertoires in COVID-19. Generated by immunoSEQ multiplex PCR, the TCRdb table keeps only in-frame clones and is missing some. This table has some 150,000 clones, around 80% appearing once. Sequenced: peripheral blood. The source is a woman aged 45-65 years in a cohort sampled during active or convalescent COVID-19.

The rearrangement uses TRBV6-5 and TRBJ1-6; D unresolved. The ends were cut back, 2 bases at V and 5 bases at J, with 7 bases in the middle. This CDR3 region has 14 residues. The germline V gene encodes CDR1 MNHEY and CDR2 SVGAGI. Here the CDR3 reads CASSYDRDNSPLHF. Written as DNA, the CDR3 is TGTGCCAGCAGTTACGACCGGGATAATTCACCCCTCCACTTT.

J is TRBJ2-1 and V is TRBV21-1; the DNA was not used to check the table's D call, TRBD2. TRBV21-1 is tagged as a pseudogene. This CDR3 spans 20 amino acids. CDR3 protein: CASSRSGLAGATPQRSEQFF. DNA of the CDR3: TGTGCCAGCAGCAGGTCAGGACTAGCGGGGGCCACCCCTCAAAGAAGTGAGCAGTTCTTC.

The V call is TRBV9, the J call TRBJ1-1, with TRBD1 matching over 7 bases. CDR1 SGDLS and CDR2 YYNGEE come from the germline V gene. This CDR3 comprises 15 residues. V lost 3 bases and J lost 5; bases outside the gene matches: 10. CDR3 residues: CASSATGQPGTEAFF. CDR3 sequence (DNA): TGTGCCAGCAGCGCAACGGGACAGCCGGGTACTGAAGCTTTCTTT.

This chain joins TRBV3-1 (or the pseudogene TRBV3-2) and TRBJ2-1; D gene ambiguous. Germline lookup yields CDR1 LGHDT and CDR2 YNNKEL (reference sequence). The CDR3 contains 14 residues. V was shortened by 1 base and J by 0 bases, with 4 bases between the two germline ends. The CDR3 DNA reads TGTGCCAGCAGCCAAGGTAGCTCCTACAATGAGCAGTTCTTC. Translation gives CASSQGSSYNEQFF.

J is TRBJ2-7 and V is TRBV18; no clear D. Trimming stripped 0 bases from V and 3 bases from J, with 6 bases between. This CDR3 has 13 amino acids. Germline lookup yields CDR1 KGHSH and CDR2 LQKENI. CDR3 protein: CASSPPSGYEQYF. The CDR3 coding sequence is TGTGCCAGCTCACCACCGTCCGGCTACGAGCAGTACTTC.

The V gene is TRBV5-1, the J gene TRBJ2-1; TRBD1 is a possible D gene (5 bases). The germline V and J ends were trimmed by 2 bases and 0 bases, with 9 bases remaining between them. Germline CDR1 and CDR2: SGHRS and YFSETQ. This CDR3 has 15 amino acids. CDR3 sequence: CASSLGVSSYNEQFF. The CDR3 DNA follows: TGCGCCAGCAGCTTAGGGGTGAGCTCCTACAATGAGCAGTTCTTC.

The V gene is TRBV7-8, the J gene TRBJ2-1; no clear D. V gave up 7 bases and J gave up 0 bases, with 13 bases separating them. The CDR3 sequence is 15 residues long. The germline gives CDR1 SGHVS, CDR2 FQNEAQ. CDR3 DNA: TGTGCCAGCACCCCTTCCCGGAGCTCCTACAATGAGCAGTTCTTC. Translation gives CASTPSRSSYNEQFF.

V and J are TRBV2 and TRBJ2-1; perhaps TRBD2 as D (6 bases). Between the trimmed V and J ends, which lost 7 bases and 6 bases, there was a span of 13 bases. The germline CDR1 and CDR2 sequences are SNHLY and FYNNEI. This CDR3 is built from 13 residues. CDR3 sequence (DNA): TGTGCCAGCAACGGGGCGGGGCTCAATGAGCAGTTCTTC. Amino acid sequence: CASNGAGLNEQFF.

The J gene is TRBJ2-5, the V gene TRBV5-1; 7 nucleotides line up with TRBD2. Germline CDR1 and CDR2: SGHRS and YFSETQ. V shed 5 bases and J 2 bases; nucleotides not matched to a gene: 0. This CDR3 comprises 12 residues. DNA of the CDR3: TGCGCCAGCAGAGCGGGGCAAGAGACCCAGTACTTC. Protein: CASRAGQETQYF.